This is a list of T cell receptor beta chains from one sample in a study of breast tumors, draining lymph nodes, adjacent tissues. Each CDR3 protein is one row after TCRdb ran MiXCR on the multiplex PCR reads. The table has about 21,000 distinct CDR3 sequences, roughly 50% seen once; the top ten hold under 8.5%. The source material was breast tumor tissue. The receptors originated from a female donor with breast cancer. Some clones in this sample may be carry-over from other donors' samples. Both conserved end residues are part of each CDR3. A D gene is named only where the DNA matches it firmly. Clone size is shown for a subset of rows, as once, few, many or a class of expanded clone.

v_call,clone_size,j_call,d_call,cdr3_length,cdr3_aa,cdr3_nt
TRBV3-1,many,TRBJ2-1,.,14,CASSQDASGLQQFF,TGTGCCAGCAGCCAAGATGCGTCAGGGCTACAGCAGTTCTTC
TRBV28,many,TRBJ2-1,.,16,CASSTPGGGRYNEQFF,TGTGCCAGCAGTACCCCTGGCGGAGGGAGGTACAATGAGCAGTTCTTC
TRBV6-1,.,TRBJ2-1,.,15,CASSRGELPYNDQFF,TGTGCCAGCAGTCGAGGGGAACTACCGTACAATGATCAGTTCTTC
TRBV9,many,TRBJ2-3,TRBD2,16,CASSTGLAGVGDTQYF,TGTGCCAGCAGCACGGGACTAGCGGGAGTAGGAGATACGCAGTATTTT
TRBV6-6,.,TRBJ2-1,.,13,CDSRLPSYNEQFF,TGTGACAGCCGCCTCCCCTCCTACAATGAGCAGTTCTTC
TRBV5-6,.,TRBJ2-3,.,13,CASEGGEVNTQYF,TGTGCCAGCGAAGGGGGAGAGGTGAATACGCAGTATTTT
TRBV4-3,.,TRBJ2-3,TRBD2,17,CASSQGGLAGGQDTQYF,TGCGCCAGCAGCCAGGGGGGGCTAGCGGGAGGGCAAGATACGCAGTATTTT
TRBV4-2,many,TRBJ1-3,.,16,CASSQFGGTAGNTIYF,TGTGCCAGCAGCCAGTTCGGAGGGACTGCCGGAAACACCATATATTTT
TRBV5-5,many,TRBJ2-1,.,12,CASSPRDNEQFF,TGTGCCAGCAGCCCCAGGGACAATGAGCAGTTCTTC
TRBV5-1,.,TRBJ2-5,.,15,CASSLARLHHETQYF,TGCGCCAGCAGCTTGGCCAGATTGCACCACGAGACCCAGTACTTC
TRBV19,.,TRBJ2-5,.,13,CTSSTRGYEAQYF,TGTACCAGTAGTACCCGAGGGTACGAGGCCCAGTACTTC
TRBV20-1,once,TRBJ2-7,TRBD2,15,CSAEGLAGGPEEQYF,TGCAGTGCGGAAGGACTAGCGGGAGGGCCAGAGGAGCAGTACTTC
TRBV24-1,many,TRBJ2-1,TRBD2,19,CATSDPTSGSDMGGHEQFF,TGTGCCACCAGTGACCCGACTAGCGGGAGTGATATGGGGGGGCATGAGCAGTTCTTC
TRBV9,.,TRBJ1-2,.,13,CASSPHHPSGYAF,TGTGCCAGCAGCCCCCACCACCCGAGTGGCTACGCCTTC
TRBV5-4,.,TRBJ2-7,TRBD2,14,CASSLTSGTYEQYF,TGTGCCAGCAGCTTGACAAGCGGGACCTACGAGCAGTACTTC
TRBV7-6,many,TRBJ2-1,.,12,CASSLTANEQFF,TGTGCCAGCAGCTTAACCGCCAATGAGCAGTTCTTC
TRBV5-1,medium-sized,TRBJ2-1,.,13,CASSPGNNNEQFF,TGCGCCAGCAGCCCCGGGAATAACAATGAGCAGTTCTTC